This T cell receptor beta chain was obtained from a study of T cells in Graves' hyperthyroidism and ophthalmopathy. Findings and limits, study-wide: Blood samples included most of the expanded thyroid clonotypes exceeding 0.001.

TCR beta CDR3 regions were amplified from RNA transcripts. A set of HTBI primers served as the primers for a first-round RT-PCR of the TCR CDR3. TCRdb passed the multiplex PCR reads through MiXCR, listing each CDR3 protein once. The sample yields approximately 600,000 distinct CDR3 sequences, less than 25% seen once. Enrolled ophthalmopathy patients presented with a Clinical Activity Score of at least 3, a NOSPECS grade of at least 4, and disease duration under 3 months. Clinical symptoms, serum thyroxine and TRAb, thyroid ultrasound and orbital computed tomography were used for the diagnoses. Note on this clonotype: Antigen specificity is unknown.

The CDR3 sequence is 14 residues long. V dropped 3 bases and J dropped 9 bases, with 12 bases sitting between them. The V gene's germline CDR1 is SEHNR and CDR2 FQNEAQ (reference sequence). The chain links TRBV7-9 to TRBJ1-6; D gene ambiguous. The sequence was collected from a young man with Graves' ophthalmopathy. The sequencing input was blood. This CDR3 reads CASSFEGMGSPLHF. CDR3 DNA sequence: TGTGCCAGCAGCTTCGAAGGGATGGGTTCACCCCTCCACTTT.